This TCR beta chain was identified during a study of blood T cell repertoires in COVID-19. Membership in each cohort depended on participant-reported clinical history. The table came from immunoSEQ multiplex PCR; TCRdb's copy has only in-frame clones and leaves some out. The sample yields just over 300,000 clones, around 90% seen once. Germline V gives CDR1 KGHSH, CDR2 LQKENI. There are 18 residues in the CDR3. Trimming at V came to 6 bases and at J to 1 base, leaving 13 bases not matched to a gene. The sequence came from a woman under 30 with acute COVID-19. Sequenced sample: PBMCs or T cells enriched from blood (not recorded which). V is TRBV18 and J is TRBJ2-2; 8 nucleotides agree with TRBD2. CDR3 protein: CASSLGKAGALNTGELFF. In DNA, the CDR3 is TGTGCCAGCTCTCTCGGCAAAGCGGGAGCCCTGAACACCGGGGAGCTGTTTTTT. Full variable domain (remainder filled in from reference TRBV18 and TRBJ2-2): NAGVMQNPRHLVRRRGQEARLRCSPMKGHSHVYWYRQLPEEGLKFMVYLQKENIIDESGMPKERFSAEFPKEGPSILRIQQVVRGDSAAYFCASSLGKAGALNTGELFFGEGSRLTVL.